Following are 23 T cell receptor beta chains from one sample sequenced in a study of T cells after yellow fever vaccination. From the 5' RACE reads, TCRdb called clonotypes with MiXCR, one entry per CDR3 protein. The sample carries 300,000 to 350,000 distinct CDR3 sequences, around 4.1% recorded once. The sequenced sample was PBMCs, obtained 5 days after the yellow fever booster vaccination. Receptors originate from a man between 18 and 35 years old who received the YFV17D yellow fever vaccine.

This clonotype was seen at least ten times. The rearrangement links TRBV12-3 or TRBV12-4 to TRBJ2-5; D is ambiguous. V lost 3 bases to trimming and J lost 5 bases, with 7 bases between them. This CDR3 is 12 amino acids long. CDR3: CASSLVAETQYF. The CDR3 DNA is TGTGCCAGCAGTTTGGTGGCGGAGACCCAGTACTTC.

The chain uses TRBV7-9 and TRBJ2-1, with 7 bases lining up with TRBD2. The germline gives CDR1 SEHNR, CDR2 FQNEAQ (reference sequence). This CDR3 is built from 12 residues. Trimming at V came to 6 bases and at J to 7 bases, leaving 3 bases not matched to a gene. The CDR3 reads CASRGGGNEQFF. CDR3 nucleotides: TGTGCCAGCAGGGGCGGGGGAAATGAGCAGTTCTTC.

CDR3 in amino acids: CASSFLADGGPYNSPLHF. In nucleotides, the CDR3 is TGTGCCAGCAGCTTCCTAGCGGACGGAGGACCTTATAATTCACCCCTCCACTTT. The genes are TRBV7-8 and TRBJ1-6; the D is unclear. This CDR3 spans 18 amino acids. Germline V gives CDR1 SGHVS, CDR2 FQNEAQ. V was clipped by 3 bases and J by 4 bases, with 19 bases between them.

A few counts support this clonotype. This chain uses TRBV3-1 with TRBJ2-5; TRBD2 might be the D (5 bases). The CDR3 runs 15 residues. In germline, CDR1 is LGHDT, CDR2 YNNKEL (reference sequence). The ends were cut back, 4 bases at V and 4 bases at J, with 16 bases in the middle. The CDR3 loop reads CASSRDTRLGETQYF. The DNA of the CDR3 is TGTGCCAGCAGCCGCGACACTAGATTGGGAGAGACCCAGTACTTC.

This clonotype has a handful of counts. The DNA for the CDR3 is TGTGCTAGTGCCTGGACAGGGCCGAGGGATGGCTACACCTTC. Translated: CASAWTGPRDGYTF. The chain is built from TRBV12-5 and TRBJ1-2; 8 bases are shared with TRBD1. CDR1 and CDR2 from the germline V gene are LGHNT and FRNRAP. This CDR3 is built from 14 residues. The V and J ends lost 7 bases and 6 bases, in that order; junction bases with no gene match: 10.

This clonotype was counted a few times. The V and J genes are TRBV5-1 and TRBJ1-2, with D hard to call. The ends were cut back, 1 base at V and 1 base at J, with 5 bases in the middle. Per the germline V gene, CDR1 is SGHRS and CDR2 is YFSETQ. This CDR3 comprises 13 residues. The CDR3 protein is CASSLNDNYGYTF. The CDR3 nucleotides are TGCGCCAGCAGCTTGAACGATAACTATGGCTACACCTTC.

This clonotype was found many times. V usage is TRBV11-2 and J usage is TRBJ1-3; unclear D gene. Germline CDR1 reads SGHAT; CDR2 reads FQNNGV. This CDR3 is 14 amino acids long. Trimming stripped 1 base from V and 0 bases from J, with 4 bases between. The CDR3 loop reads CASSLGDSGNTIYF. CDR3 sequence (DNA): TGTGCCAGCAGCTTAGGGGACTCTGGAAACACCATATATTTT.

Many counts were recorded for this clonotype. The gene calls are TRBV5-1 and TRBJ2-7; D is unclear. Trimming left V 0 bases short and J 5 bases short, with 3 bases between. Germline V gives CDR1 SGHRS, CDR2 YFSETQ. The CDR3 is 11 residues long. The CDR3 protein is CASSLEDEQYF. DNA for the CDR3: TGCGCCAGCAGCTTGGAGGACGAGCAGTACTTC.

This clonotype has a count of ten or more. The chain couples TRBV11-1 to TRBJ2-1, with D unclear. The CDR3 contains 12 residues. Deletions cut 2 bases from V and 5 bases from J, with 4 bases between. Germline V lookup: CDR1 SGHAT, CDR2 FQDESV (reference sequence). The CDR3 DNA reads as TGTGCCAGCAGCTTATGGAACAATGAGCAGTTCTTC. Protein: CASSLWNNEQFF.

J is TRBJ2-6 and V is TRBV6-1; no reliable D call. Germline V gives CDR1 MNHNS, CDR2 SASEGT. Trimming cost V 2 bases and J 2 bases, with 7 bases left between them. This CDR3 has 15 residues. In DNA form, the CDR3 reads TGTGCCAGCAGTGAACAGGCCACTGGGGCCAACGTCCTGACTTTC. Protein: CASSEQATGANVLTF.

This clonotype was seen a few times. The chain employs TRBV7-2 and TRBJ2-1, with 10 bases fitting TRBD1. This CDR3 is 15 amino acids long. Germline CDR1 SGHTA, CDR2 FQGNSA. The J segment lost 7 bases and the V segment lost 6 bases, leaving 9 bases of the junction unmatched. As DNA, the CDR3 is TGTGCCAGCAGATATGACAGGGGGCCCCGGAATGAGCAGTTCTTC. This sequence encodes CASRYDRGPRNEQFF. The entire variable domain, with the rest obtained from reference TRBV7-2 and TRBJ2-1, is as follows: GAGVSQSPSNKVTEKGKDVELRCDPISGHTALYWYRQSLGQGLEFLIYFQGNSAPDKSGLPSDRFSAERTGGSVSTLTIQRTQQEDSAVYLCASRYDRGPRNEQFFGPGTRLTVL.

V usage is TRBV30 and J usage is TRBJ2-1, with a tentative D call TRBD2 (5 bases). The germline V and J ends were trimmed by 0 bases and 9 bases, with 15 bases remaining between them. CDR3 length: 14 amino acids. Germline CDR1 reads GTSNPN; CDR2 reads SVGIG (reference sequence). The CDR3 reads CAWSVLSGRGEQFF. CDR3 in DNA: TGTGCCTGGAGTGTACTTTCCGGACGGGGTGAGCAGTTCTTC. The full variable domain, in which reference TRBV30 and TRBJ2-1 provide the parts outside the CDR3, is SQTIHQWPATLVQPVGSPLSLECTVEGTSNPNLYWYRQAAGRGLQLLFYSVGIGQISSEVPQNLSASRPQDRQFILSSKKLLLSDSGFYLCAWSVLSGRGEQFFGPGTRLTVL.

This clonotype has at least ten counts. V is TRBV5-1 and J is TRBJ2-1; TRBD2 matches at 7 bases. This CDR3 has 14 amino acids. Germline lookup yields CDR1 SGHRS and CDR2 YFSETQ. The V gene end was trimmed by 4 bases and the J gene end by 2 bases; junction bases not matched to a gene: 3. The CDR3 DNA reads TGCGCCAGCAGCCCCGGGACTACCTACAATGAGCAGTTCTTC. Amino acids: CASSPGTTYNEQFF. The whole variable domain, filled in from reference TRBV5-1 and TRBJ2-1, reads KAGVTQTPRYLIKTRGQQVTLSCSPISGHRSVSWYQQTPGQGLQFLFEYFSETQRNKGNFPGRFSGRQFSNSRSEMNVSTLELGDSALYLCASSPGTTYNEQFFGPGTRLTVL.

This clonotype was seen a handful of times. The chain employs TRBV18 and TRBJ2-3, with TRBD2 matching 9 bases. The germline V gene has CDR1 KGHSH and CDR2 LQKENI. The CDR3 covers 17 residues. The J segment lost 3 bases and the V segment lost 1 base, leaving 8 bases of the junction unmatched. The chain's CDR3 is CASSPLRLAAGTDTQYF. Here the CDR3 DNA reads TGTGCCAGCTCACCACTCCGACTAGCGGCGGGTACAGATACGCAGTATTTT.

The J gene is TRBJ2-1, the V gene TRBV10-3, with 7 bases lining up with TRBD1. After removal of 4 bases from V and 9 bases from J, the junction contained 9 bases not matched to a gene. Per the germline V gene, CDR1 is ENHRY and CDR2 is SYGVKD. This CDR3 spans 14 amino acids. The CDR3 nucleotides are TGTGCCATCAGTGTCACCAGGGGGTTTGGTGAGCAGTTCTTC. Its translation: CAISVTRGFGEQFF.

The sample holds a few counts of this clonotype. The genes are TRBV2 and TRBJ2-3; tentatively, D is TRBD2 (6 bases). V was trimmed by 6 bases and J by 4 bases, leaving 14 bases between them. Per the germline V gene, CDR1 is SNHLY and CDR2 is FYNNEI. The CDR3 runs to 14 residues. In nucleotides, the CDR3 is TGTGCCAGCAGGGCACTAGCAAGTTCAGATACGCAGTATTTT. This encodes CASRALASSDTQYF.

In its sample, this clonotype was seen many times. The chain recombines TRBV13 with TRBJ2-1; 10 bases line up with TRBD1. The germline V gene encodes CDR1 PRHDT and CDR2 FYEKMQ (reference sequence). This CDR3 contains 15 residues. V lost 1 base to trimming and J lost 11 bases; unmatched junction nucleotides: 8. The CDR3 loop reads CASSLETGTGEKQFF. CDR3 coding DNA: TGTGCCAGCAGCTTAGAAACCGGGACAGGGGAGAAGCAGTTCTTC.

This clonotype was detected ten times or more. The chain couples TRBV15 to TRBJ2-4; D tentatively fits TRBD1 or TRBD2 (5 bases each). The CDR3 totals 14 residues. Germline lookup yields CDR1 LNHNV and CDR2 YYDKDF (reference sequence). Trimming cost V 0 bases and J 6 bases, with 9 bases left between them. The CDR3 DNA reads TGTGCCACCAGCAGAGAGGGGGAGACAAACATTCAGTACTTC. Amino acids: CATSREGETNIQYF.

The rearrangement joins TRBV6-2 or TRBV6-3 to TRBJ1-1; 8 nucleotides match TRBD1. Germline V gene sequence: CDR1 MNHEY, CDR2 SVGEGT. Trimming removed 0 bases from V and 7 bases from J; junction bases left unmatched: 10. The CDR3 loop spans 16 amino acids. Here the CDR3 DNA reads TGTGCCAGCAGTTACTCATCCAGGACAGGGTTCGGTGAAGCTTTCTTT. It specifies CASSYSSRTGFGEAFF.

This chain connects TRBV6-5 to TRBJ2-1; 15 bases map to TRBD2. V dropped 2 bases and J dropped 8; count of bases not matched to a gene: 1. The germline V gene encodes CDR1 MNHEY and CDR2 SVGAGI. The CDR3 spans 15 residues. CDR3 sequence (DNA): TGTGCCAGCAGTTACGGGACTAGCGGGGGGTATGAGCAGTTCTTC. This encodes CASSYGTSGGYEQFF.

This clonotype was recorded many times. The rearrangement links TRBV2 to TRBJ2-7; 7 nucleotides line up with TRBD1. V was pared by 3 bases and J by 0 bases, with 8 bases of the junction left unmatched. This CDR3 region has 16 residues. The germline CDR1 and CDR2 sequences are SNHLY and FYNNEI. CDR3 sequence: CASSDLWDSTSYEQYF. The CDR3 nucleotides are TGTGCCAGCAGTGACTTATGGGACAGCACCTCCTACGAGCAGTACTTC.

In this sample, this clonotype turned up many times. This sequence joins TRBV7-9 and TRBJ2-5; 7 nucleotides match TRBD1. In germline, CDR1 is SEHNR, CDR2 FQNEAQ (reference sequence). V was pared by 2 bases and J by 1 base, with 4 bases of the junction left unmatched. The CDR3 is made up of 15 amino acids. In DNA, the CDR3 is TGTGCCAGCAGCTTAAGGGGGACAGCCCAAGAGACCCAGTACTTC. Translation gives CASSLRGTAQETQYF.

A few counts support this clonotype. The J gene is TRBJ2-6, the V gene TRBV19; D may correspond to TRBD1 or TRBD2 (5 bases each). V was pared by 1 base and J by 2 bases, with 9 bases between. The CDR3 runs to 16 residues. CDR1 and CDR2 from the germline V gene are LNHDA and SQIVND (reference sequence). CDR3 loop: CASSIGGPPGANVLTF. As DNA, the CDR3 is TGTGCCAGTAGTATAGGGGGACCTCCTGGGGCCAACGTCCTGACTTTC.